A selection of T cell receptor beta chains follows, all from one sample in a study of CD8+CD57+ T cells in acquired aplastic anemia. TCRdb recomputed calls from the reads with MiXCR, one row per CDR3 protein. Altogether 200,000 to 250,000 distinct CDR3 sequences are present, about 44% being singletons, with the ten largest covering less than 9%. Sequenced: sorted CD4+, CD8+, or CD8+CD57+ T cells (not recorded which) from PBMCs. These receptor sequences come from a human donor with aplastic anemia. Both conserved end residues are part of each CDR3.

length: 16; J: TRBJ1-3; V: TRBV5-1; CDR3: CASSAGGQRGGNTIYF
length: 13; J: TRBJ2-3; V: TRBV25-1; CDR3: CAIGLAGGDTQYF
length: 13; J: TRBJ1-2; V: TRBV20-1; CDR3: CSASPGANYGYTF
length: 16; J: TRBJ1-1; V: TRBV19; CDR3: CASSIGQGAGYTEAFF
length: 15; J: TRBJ2-3; V: TRBV20-1; CDR3: CSAIMGLSDTDTQYF
length: 15; J: TRBJ2-1; V: TRBV24-1; CDR3: CATSGNGRANNEQFF
length: 19; J: TRBJ2-1; V: TRBV20-1; CDR3: CSARPMMLAGGSSYNEQFF
length: 14; J: TRBJ2-1; V: TRBV4-1; CDR3: CASSQRSIYAEQFF
length: 15; J: TRBJ1-6; V: TRBV6-5; CDR3: CASSSRSSYNSPLHF
length: 19; J: TRBJ2-1; V: TRBV24-1; CDR3: CATSDLGQVRTTSGSEQFF
length: 12; J: TRBJ2-7; V: TRBV14; CDR3: CASSGSVYEQYF
length: 15; J: TRBJ1-1; V: TRBV15; CDR3: CATSKDSFMNTEAFF
length: 13; J: TRBJ1-2; V: TRBV9; CDR3: CASSRGRIYGYTF
length: 18; J: TRBJ1-6; V: TRBV10-3; CDR3: CAISESIFHKEDNSPLHF
length: 16; J: TRBJ1-2; V: TRBV24-1; CDR3: CATSDSGDRVLSGYTF
length: 14; J: TRBJ2-3; V: TRBV20-1; CDR3: CSASSERGTDTQYF
length: 17; J: TRBJ2-4; V: TRBV5-6; CDR3: CASSYRQGVEAKNIQYF
length: 17; J: TRBJ1-6; V: TRBV10-2; CDR3: CASSWTGISSYNSPLHF
length: 13; J: TRBJ1-1; V: TRBV27; CDR3: CASSLGARTEAFF
length: 16; J: TRBJ1-3; V: TRBV19; CDR3: CASSIGDRADGNTIYF
length: 15; J: TRBJ2-1; V: TRBV7-9; CDR3: CASSSADREYNEQFF
length: 16; J: TRBJ2-1; V: TRBV5-1; CDR3: CASGLALAGAANEQFF
length: 15; J: TRBJ1-5; V: TRBV6-6; CDR3: CASSYGESGNQPQHF
length: 15; J: TRBJ1-2; V: TRBV5-4; CDR3: CASSDRGLSNYGYTF
length: 13; J: TRBJ2-7; V: TRBV27; CDR3: CASSDGRTYEQYF
length: 15; J: TRBJ1-2; V: TRBV7-9; CDR3: CASSPSPDRDSGYTF
length: 16; J: TRBJ2-7; V: TRBV28; CDR3: CASRAGHGDYDYEQYF